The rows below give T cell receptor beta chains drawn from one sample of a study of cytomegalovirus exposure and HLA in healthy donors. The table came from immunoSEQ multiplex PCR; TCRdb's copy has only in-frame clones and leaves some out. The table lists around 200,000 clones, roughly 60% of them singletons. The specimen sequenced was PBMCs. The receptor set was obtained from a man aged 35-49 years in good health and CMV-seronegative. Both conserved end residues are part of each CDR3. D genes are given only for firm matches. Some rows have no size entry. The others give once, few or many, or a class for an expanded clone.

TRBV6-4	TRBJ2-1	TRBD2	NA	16	TGTGCCAGCAGGCTGACTAGCCTGCCTCCAGCGAATGAGCAGTTCTTC	CASRLTSLPPANEQFF
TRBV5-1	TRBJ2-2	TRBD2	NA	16	TGCGCCAGCAGCAACGTCGGACTAGCGGGAGGCGGGGAGCTGTTTTTT	CASSNVGLAGGGELFF
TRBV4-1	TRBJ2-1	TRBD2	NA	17	TGCGCCAGCAGCCTTAACCCCGGGACTAGCAGGAGGAATGAGCAGTTCTTC	CASSLNPGTSRRNEQFF
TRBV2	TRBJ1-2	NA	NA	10	TGTGCCAGCAGTGAGACTGCCTACACCTTC	CASSETAYTF
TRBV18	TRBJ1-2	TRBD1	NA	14	TGTGCCAGCTCACCCGGGGACAGGGCAATGGGCTACACCTTC	CASSPGDRAMGYTF
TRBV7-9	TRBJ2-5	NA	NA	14	TGTGCCAGCAGCCCGGGACAAATACAAGAGACCCAGTACTTC	CASSPGQIQETQYF
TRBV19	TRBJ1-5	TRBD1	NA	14	TGTGCCAGTAATCCGACAGGGGAGGATCAGCCCCAGCATTTT	CASNPTGEDQPQHF
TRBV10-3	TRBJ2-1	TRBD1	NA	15	TGTGCCATCAGTGGCGACAGGGTGGGGATAAATGAGCAGTTCTTC	CAISGDRVGINEQFF
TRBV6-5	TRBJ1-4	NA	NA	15	TGTGCCAGCAGTTACTCCTTATACAGGGATGAAAAACTGTTTTTT	CASSYSLYRDEKLFF
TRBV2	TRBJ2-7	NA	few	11	TGTGCCACCAAAGGGGGTTACGAGCAGTACTTC	CATKGGYEQYF
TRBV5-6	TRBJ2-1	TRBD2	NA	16	TGTGCCAGCAGACGAGGACTAGCGGGAGGCCAAAATGAGCAGTTCTTC	CASRRGLAGGQNEQFF
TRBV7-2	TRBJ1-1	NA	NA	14	TGTGCCAGCAGCTTAGTTTCAGGGAACACTGAAGCTTTCTTT	CASSLVSGNTEAFF
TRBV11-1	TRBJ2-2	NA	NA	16	TGTGCCAGCAGCTTAGGGGCTGTAAGAAACACCGGGGAGCTGTTTTTT	CASSLGAVRNTGELFF
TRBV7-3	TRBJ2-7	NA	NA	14	TGTGCCAGCAGCTTAATGGCAGGGCGCTACGAGCAGTACTTC	CASSLMAGRYEQYF
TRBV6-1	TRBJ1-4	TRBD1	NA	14	TGTGCCAGCAGTAAGGACAGGGATGTTGAAAAACTGTTTTTT	CASSKDRDVEKLFF
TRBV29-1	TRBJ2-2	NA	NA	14	TGCAGCGTTGGGGTTTTGCGGGACACCGGGGAGCTGTTTTTT	CSVGVLRDTGELFF
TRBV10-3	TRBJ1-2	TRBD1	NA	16	TGTGCCATCAGTGAGTACCCCGGGACAGGGACCTATGGCTACACCTTC	CAISEYPGTGTYGYTF
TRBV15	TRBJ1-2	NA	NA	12	TGTGCCACCAGCAGAGATCACTTTGCGCCCATCTTC	CATSRDHFAPIF
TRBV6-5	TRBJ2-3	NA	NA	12	TGTGCCAGCACCGCACAGACAGATACGCAGTATTTT	CASTAQTDTQYF
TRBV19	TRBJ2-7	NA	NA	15	TGTGCCAGTGGGTATGGAAGAGGGTCAACGCGCGAGCAGTACTTC	CASGYGRGSTREQYF
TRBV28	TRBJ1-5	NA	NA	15	TGTGCCAGCCCTGGCGGCAGGGTGGGCAATCAGCCCCAGCATTTT	CASPGGRVGNQPQHF
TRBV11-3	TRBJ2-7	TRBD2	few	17	TGTGCCAGCAGCTTCCTCGGAAGTGGCGGGAGGGCCAACGAGCAGTACTTC	CASSFLGSGGRANEQYF
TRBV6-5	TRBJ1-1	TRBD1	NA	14	TGTGCCAGCAGTTCCCGGGACAGGGGCACTGAAGCTTTCTTT	CASSSRDRGTEAFF
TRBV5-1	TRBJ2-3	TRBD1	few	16	TGCGCCAGCAGCTTGGGGCAGGACAGGGGAGGAGATACGCAGTATTTT	CASSLGQDRGGDTQYF
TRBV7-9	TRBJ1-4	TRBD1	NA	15	TGTGCCAGCAGCTTTGTCAGGGGGCCGGGGGAAAAACTGTTTTTT	CASSFVRGPGEKLFF
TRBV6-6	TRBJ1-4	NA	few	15	TGTGCCAGCAGTACTCCCGCCGGGACAAGCAAAAAACTGTTTTTT	CASSTPAGTSKKLFF
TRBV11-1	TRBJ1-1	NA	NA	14	TGTGCCAGCAGCTTTGGAGAAAGGATCTCTGAAGCTTTCTTT	CASSFGERISEAFF
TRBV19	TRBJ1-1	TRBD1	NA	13	TGTGCCAGCGACGGGACAGGGGACGCTGAAGCTTTCTTT	CASDGTGDAEAFF
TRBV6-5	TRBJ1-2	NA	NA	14	TGTGCCAGCGGAGAGGCGGAGTCCCCCTATGGCTACACCTTC	CASGEAESPYGYTF
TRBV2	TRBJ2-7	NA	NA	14	TGTGCCAGCAGGAGGGGGGGCGCTTCCTACGAGCAGTACTTC	CASRRGGASYEQYF
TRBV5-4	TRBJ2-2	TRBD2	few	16	TGTGCCAGCAGCTTGGGAGCAGCGGGGAGCACCGGGGAGCTGTTTTTT	CASSLGAAGSTGELFF
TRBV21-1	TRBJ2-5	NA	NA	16	TGTGCCAGCAGCATAAAGCGGGAGGGGCACGAAGAGACCCAGTACTTC	CASSIKREGHEETQYF
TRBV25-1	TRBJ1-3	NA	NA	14	TGTGCCAGCAGGATAAGTGGAGACGGAAACACCATATATTTT	CASRISGDGNTIYF
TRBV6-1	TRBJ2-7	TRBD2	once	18	TGTGCCAGCAGTGGCACCCTAGCGCATCTGGGAGGGTCCTACGAGCAGTACTTC	CASSGTLAHLGGSYEQYF
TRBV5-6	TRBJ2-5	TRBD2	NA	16	TGTGCCAGCAGCTTTCGGGGCGCGGGGGGCGTGGAGACCCAGTACTTC	CASSFRGAGGVETQYF
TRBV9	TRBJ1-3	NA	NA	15	TGTGCCAGCAGCGAGGACTTCTATTCTGGAAACACCATATATTTT	CASSEDFYSGNTIYF
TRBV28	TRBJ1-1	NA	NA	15	TGTGCCAGCAGTTTTCATCTAGGAGAGAACACTGAAGCTTTCTTT	CASSFHLGENTEAFF
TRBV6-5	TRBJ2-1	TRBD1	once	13	TGTGCCAGCGCCCAGGGGGCCTACAATGAGCAGTTCTTC	CASAQGAYNEQFF
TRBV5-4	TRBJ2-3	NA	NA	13	TGTGCCAGCAGCTTACGGGGCACAGATACGCAGTATTTT	CASSLRGTDTQYF
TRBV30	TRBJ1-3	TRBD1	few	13	TGTGCCTGGAGTGGGACAGGGAGAAACACCATATATTTT	CAWSGTGRNTIYF
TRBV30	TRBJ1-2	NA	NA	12	TGTGCCTGGAGTGTACAGAGAGAAGGCTACACCTTC	CAWSVQREGYTF
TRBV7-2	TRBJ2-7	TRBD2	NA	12	TGTGCCAGCAAGCGGGACCACTACGAGCAGTACTTC	CASKRDHYEQYF
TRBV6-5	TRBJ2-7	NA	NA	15	TGTGCCAGCAGTTACTCGAGGGCGGGGGCCAGCGAGCAGTACTTC	CASSYSRAGASEQYF
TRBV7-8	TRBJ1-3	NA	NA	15	TGTGCCAGCAGCTTAGGGCAGGGCGCCGGGAACACCATATATTTT	CASSLGQGAGNTIYF
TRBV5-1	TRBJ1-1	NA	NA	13	TGCGCCAGCAGCTTGGCGGGGCAGGGGAAAGCTTTCTTT	CASSLAGQGKAFF
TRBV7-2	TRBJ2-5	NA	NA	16	TGTGCCAGCAGCTTAGGGGTGGGCGGGCGTGGAGAGACCCAGTACTTC	CASSLGVGGRGETQYF
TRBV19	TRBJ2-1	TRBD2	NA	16	TGTGCCAGTAGACCTTTTCTAGCGGCCCCTACCAATGAGCAGTTCTTC	CASRPFLAAPTNEQFF
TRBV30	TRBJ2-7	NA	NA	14	TGTGCCTGGAGCCAAGGAATTGGCAGGGCGCGTTGTGAGTTC	CAWSQGIGRARCEF
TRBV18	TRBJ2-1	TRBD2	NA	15	TGTGCCAGCTCTCCCGGGGGGGGTCCCTACAATGAGCAGTTCTTC	CASSPGGGPYNEQFF
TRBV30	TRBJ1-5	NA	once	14	TGTGCCTGGAGTGTAACAGGAAGAATGCAGCCCCAGCATTTT	CAWSVTGRMQPQHF
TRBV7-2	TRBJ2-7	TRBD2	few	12	TGTGCCAGCAGCCGGGGGGTCGGAGAGCAGTACTTC	CASSRGVGEQYF
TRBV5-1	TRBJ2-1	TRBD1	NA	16	TGCGCCAGCAGCTTGGGTGGGACAGAATCCTACAATGAGCAGTTCTTC	CASSLGGTESYNEQFF
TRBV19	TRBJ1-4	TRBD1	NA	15	TGTGCCAGTAGTATATCGGGACAGGGAAATGAAAAACTGTTTTTT	CASSISGQGNEKLFF
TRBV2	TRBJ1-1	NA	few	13	TGTGCCAGCAGCAGTCAGGGGAGAACTGAAGCTTTCTTT	CASSSQGRTEAFF
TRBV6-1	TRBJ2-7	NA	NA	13	TGTGCCAGCAGTGGAAGTCGGGTCAACGAGCAGTACTTC	CASSGSRVNEQYF
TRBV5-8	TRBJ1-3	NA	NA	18	TGTGCCAGCAGCTCCCACCTGGGCCAGGACATCTCTGGAAACACCATATATTTT	CASSSHLGQDISGNTIYF
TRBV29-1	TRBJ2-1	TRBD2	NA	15	TGCAGCGTCGTACTAGCGGGAGGTTCCTACAATGAGCAGTTCTTC	CSVVLAGGSYNEQFF